A selection of T cell receptor beta chains follows, all from one sample in a study of cytomegalovirus exposure and HLA in healthy donors. Sequenced by immunoSEQ multiplex PCR; TCRdb stores in-frame clones only, minus some. Of some 140,000 clones in the sample, more than 75% were seen once. Sequenced sample: PBMCs. The receptors come from a man under 40 in good health and CMV-seropositive. CDR3s include the opening cysteine and the closing phenylalanine or tryptophan. The D gene is left open where the match is weak. The listing skips clone size in some rows; elsewhere it reads once, few, many or a size class.

cdr3_length,clone_size,j_call,d_call,v_call,cdr3_aa,cdr3_nt
15,.,TRBJ2-1,TRBD2,TRBV27,CASSLGTSGRSEQFF,TGTGCCAGCAGCCTAGGGACTAGCGGTAGGAGTGAGCAGTTCTTC
12,.,TRBJ2-1,.,TRBV5-1,CASSLQGSAQFF,TGCGCCAGCAGCTTACAGGGTAGTGCGCAGTTCTTC
10,.,TRBJ1-5,.,TRBV28,CASSSREAEF,TGTGCCAGCAGTTCTCGGGAAGCAGAATTT
16,.,TRBJ2-7,TRBD2,TRBV27,CASSLSGRQVTYEQYF,TGTGCCAGCAGTTTATCCGGGAGGCAAGTAACCTACGAGCAGTACTTC
15,once,TRBJ2-2,TRBD2,TRBV5-4,CASNFGSSGDGELFF,TGTGCCAGCAACTTCGGATCCAGCGGGGACGGGGAGCTGTTTTTT
16,.,TRBJ1-5,.,TRBV19,CASSIGGGGSNQPQHF,TGTGCCAGTAGTATAGGGGGGGGAGGCAGCAATCAGCCCCAGCATTTT
14,.,TRBJ2-7,TRBD2,TRBV30,CAWSLAGGRYEQYF,TGTGCCTGGAGTCTAGCGGGAGGCCGCTACGAGCAGTACTTC
15,.,TRBJ1-2,.,TRBV7-8,CASSATGTSNYGYTF,TGTGCCAGCAGCGCCACCGGGACATCGAACTATGGCTACACCTTC
16,.,TRBJ1-5,TRBD1,TRBV6-1,CASSGMGQGAGQPQHF,TGTGCCAGCAGTGGGATGGGACAGGGGGCAGGTCAGCCCCAGCATTTT
15,.,TRBJ1-2,.,TRBV6-1,CASSETAGQRYGYTF,TGTGCCAGCAGTGAAACGGCCGGACAGCGCTATGGCTACACCTTC
16,.,TRBJ2-5,.,TRBV7-8,CASSLMGLGYQETQYF,TGTGCCAGCAGCTTAATGGGGCTGGGGTACCAAGAGACCCAGTACTTC
16,once,TRBJ1-3,.,TRBV19,CASSIAEEGGEDTIYF,TGTGCCAGTAGTATAGCCGAGGAGGGGGGGGAAGACACCATATATTTT
15,.,TRBJ1-2,.,TRBV6-5,CASSYSSARGKGYTF,TGTGCCAGCAGTTACTCGTCGGCCAGGGGCAAAGGCTACACCTTC
18,.,TRBJ2-1,TRBD2,TRBV10-1,CASSEFSPIAGASNEQFF,TGCGCCAGCAGTGAGTTCTCCCCCATAGCGGGAGCTAGCAATGAGCAGTTCTTC
16,.,TRBJ2-7,TRBD2,TRBV5-1,CASRHGSGGIIYEQYF,TGCGCCAGCAGACATGGGAGCGGGGGAATCATCTACGAGCAGTACTTC
11,.,TRBJ1-2,.,TRBV20-1,CSARVRDGYTF,TGCAGTGCTAGAGTTAGAGATGGCTACACCTTC
14,.,TRBJ2-1,.,TRBV4-2,CASSQESGNNEQFF,TGTGCCAGCAGCCAAGAATCAGGGAACAATGAGCAGTTCTTC
14,.,TRBJ1-1,TRBD1,TRBV11-2,CASTRQGPNTEAFF,TGTGCCAGCACCCGACAGGGGCCGAACACTGAAGCTTTCTTT